This TCR beta chain was identified during a study of blood T cell repertoires in COVID-19. Recruitment covered 20 to 25 US areas and drew participants whose ages spanned roughly 18 to 100 years. Participants reported their clinical history, and cohort assignment relied on those reports. Either two negative PCRs, clearance, or symptom resolution qualified Cohort 3 donors as recovered. TCRdb's copy holds only in-frame clones and misses some; the assay was immunoSEQ multiplex PCR. Among about 300,000 clones listed, 80% to 90% were seen once. Germline V gene lookup returns CDR1 MNHNS and CDR2 SASEGT. Germline trimming cut 2 bases from V and 3 bases from J; bases unmatched to any gene: 12. The length of the CDR3 is 18 residues.

Material for sequencing was PBMCs or T cells enriched from blood (not recorded which). V is TRBV6-1 and J is TRBJ2-1, with 8 nucleotides matching TRBD1. The receptor was isolated from a young man who had recovered from COVID-19. CDR3: CASSESGYGTGVYNEQFF. CDR3 nucleotides: TGTGCCAGCAGTGAATCAGGTTACGGGACAGGAGTCTACAATGAGCAGTTCTTC.